The 32 T cell receptor beta chains below all came from one sample that was sequenced in a study of T cells in Graves' hyperthyroidism and ophthalmopathy (dated by TCRdb to the late 2010s). Preparation of the library involved multiplex PCR. Instrument used: Illumina HiSeq 2000. The TCR beta CDR3 regions were amplified from RNA transcripts. For the first round of RT-PCR on the TCR CDR3, the HTBI primer set was used together with the Qiagen OneStep RT-PCR kit. TCRdb reprocessed the public reads (quality trimming at Q25 with fastp, clone calling with MiXCR) and kept in-frame beta chains. All rows with the same CDR3 protein become a single entry with the most common DNA and genes. For this sample the table gives a few hundred thousand distinct CDR3 sequences, of which about 15% were detected only once. The ten top clones hold under 7.5% of the sample. Sequencing input: blood. The receptors stem from a woman in her thirties with Graves' hyperthyroidism.

This clonotype was picked up a small number of times. The rearrangement uses TRBV3-1 and TRBJ1-6; D not resolved. Germline V gives CDR1 LGHDT, CDR2 YNNKEL (reference sequence). Trimming removed 1 base at V and 7 bases at J, with 11 bases between. This CDR3 is built from 15 residues. CDR3 bases: TGTGCCAGCAGCCAAGCTCTGACACAGAATTCACCCCTCCACTTT. Its protein product is CASSQALTQNSPLHF.

In this sample, this clonotype turned up many times. The V and J genes are TRBV20-1 and TRBJ1-1; D unresolved. This CDR3 contains 12 residues. Trimming stripped 2 bases from V and 1 base from J, with 5 bases between. Germline CDR1 reads DFQATT; CDR2 reads SNEGSKA (reference sequence). Written as DNA, the CDR3 is TGCAGTGCTAGACAGCCGAACACTGAAGCTTTCTTT. Translated, it gives CSARQPNTEAFF.

The table lists this clonotype with many counts. The CDR3 bases are TGTGCCAGCAGAATTACCGGGACAGGGGCGCGCAATGAGCAGTTCTTC. It yields the protein CASRITGTGARNEQFF. The chain uses TRBV12-3 or TRBV12-4 and TRBJ2-1; TRBD1 matches 10 bases. This CDR3 has 16 amino acids. The V segment lost 6 bases and the J segment 6 bases; nucleotides outside the gene matches: 11.

This clonotype came up once. A much larger clone sits a single nucleotide away, making a read error possible. The chain carries TRBV7-9 and TRBJ2-5, with 8 bases identical to TRBD2. Trimming took 1 base from V and 3 from J; bases not matched to a gene: 4. The CDR3 is 15 amino acids. Per germline, CDR1 SEHNR and CDR2 FQNEAQ (reference sequence). Here the CDR3 reads CASSLVGRAEETQYF. DNA of the CDR3: TGTGCCAGCAGCTTAGTCGGGAGGGCCGAAGAGACCCAGTACTTC.

The chain links TRBV5-5 to TRBJ2-5; D assignment may be TRBD1 or TRBD2 (6 bases each). V shed 6 bases and J shed 4 bases, with 22 bases lying between them. The germline V gene has CDR1 SGHKS and CDR2 YYEKEE (reference sequence). CDR3 size: 16 residues. CDR3 protein: CASTRRMGGAGETQYF. The CDR3 DNA reads as TGTGCCAGCACTCGAAGAATGGGGGGCGCGGGAGAGACCCAGTACTTC.

The J gene is TRBJ1-1, the V gene TRBV4-1; D may be TRBD1 (5 bases). Germline lookup yields CDR1 MGHRA and CDR2 YSYEKL. This CDR3 has 13 amino acids. Trimming cost V 0 bases and J 12 bases, with 14 bases left between them. The DNA of the CDR3 is TGCGCCAGCAGCCAAGAAGTCCGGGGCCCTACTTTCTTT. Protein product: CASSQEVRGPTFF.

J is TRBJ2-4 and V is TRBV6-2 or TRBV6-3; 9 nucleotides align to TRBD2. The length of the CDR3 is 15 residues. V shed 6 bases, J shed 0 bases, and the junction held 3 bases outside the gene matches. In germline, CDR1 is MNHEY, CDR2 SVGEGT. The CDR3 is CASREREVAKNIQYF. CDR3 bases: TGTGCCAGCAGGGAGCGGGAGGTAGCCAAAAACATTCAGTACTTC.

This clonotype was observed many times. J is TRBJ2-5 and V is TRBV7-9; 10 nucleotides line up with TRBD1. Trimming took 5 bases from V and 5 from J; bases not matched to a gene: 5. The CDR3 loop spans 14 amino acids. Germline values: CDR1 SEHNR, CDR2 FQNEAQ (reference sequence). The CDR3 spells CASSLRTGGETQYF. The CDR3 DNA follows: TGTGCCAGCAGCCTCCGGACAGGGGGGGAGACCCAGTACTTC.

This clonotype was observed a few times. The V call is TRBV20-1, the J call TRBJ1-1; D possibly corresponds to TRBD1 (5 bases). The V gene lost 3 bases and the J gene lost 4 bases, with 9 bases spanning the gap. CDR1 and CDR2 from the germline V gene are DFQATT and SNEGSKA (reference sequence). This CDR3 is built from 12 residues. This CDR3 reads CSASIGGTEAFF. In nucleotides, the CDR3 is TGCAGTGCTAGTATCGGGGGCACTGAAGCTTTCTTT.

This clonotype was seen repeatedly, ten times or more. CDR3 sequence reads: CASSYSQGTDTQYF. The CDR3 DNA follows: TGTGCCAGCAGTTACTCGCAGGGTACAGATACGCAGTATTTT. V and J are TRBV6-2 or TRBV6-3 and TRBJ2-3; tentatively, D is TRBD1 (5 bases). CDR3 length equals 14 residues. Trimming took 0 bases from V and 3 from J, leaving 7 bases between them. Per the germline V gene, CDR1 is MNHEY and CDR2 is SVGEGT.

The chain couples TRBV27 to TRBJ2-1, with 16 bases aligning to TRBD2. The CDR3 sequence is 17 residues long. With 7 bases clipped from V and 6 bases from J, the junction kept 9 bases outside the gene matches. Germline assignment: CDR1 MNHEY and CDR2 SMNVEV (reference sequence). The CDR3 sequence is CASKASGTSGRGNEQFF. The CDR3 coding sequence is TGTGCCAGCAAAGCATCCGGGACTAGCGGGAGGGGCAATGAGCAGTTCTTC.

This clonotype was seen ten or more times. The chain carries TRBV7-2 and TRBJ1-2, with 10 bases aligning to TRBD1. V shed 3 bases, J shed 8 bases, and the junction held 6 bases outside the gene matches. CDR3 length: 14 amino acids. Germline assignment: CDR1 SGHTA and CDR2 FQGNSA. The CDR3 protein is CASSFSRDRGGYTF. The CDR3 DNA follows: TGTGCCAGCAGCTTCTCCCGGGACAGGGGAGGCTACACCTTC.

This clonotype was observed many times. The V and J genes are TRBV6-6 and TRBJ2-3; TRBD1 matches at 10 bases. This CDR3 contains 16 residues. Per germline, CDR1 MNHNY and CDR2 SVGAGI (reference sequence). V trimming: 4 bases; J trimming: 0 bases; junction bases outside the gene matches: 4. CDR3 in amino acids: CASSSGQGISTDTQYF. In DNA form, the CDR3 reads TGTGCCAGCAGTTCGGGACAGGGGATTAGCACAGATACGCAGTATTTT.

This clonotype appeared many times. V gene TRBV20-1 combines with J gene TRBJ1-5; D is perhaps TRBD1 (5 bases). With 3 bases removed from V and 2 bases from J, the gap between germline ends came to 11 bases. The CDR3 covers 14 residues. The germline gives CDR1 DFQATT, CDR2 SNEGSKA (reference sequence). CDR3 loop: CSARLQGGNQPQHF. The CDR3 DNA reads as TGCAGTGCTAGGTTGCAGGGTGGCAATCAGCCCCAGCATTTT.

Of note for this clonotype: This may come from a read error, since a much larger clone is one base off. The J gene is TRBJ2-5, the V gene TRBV5-1, with 7 bases identical to TRBD1. The CDR3 loop spans 14 amino acids. V dropped 2 bases and J dropped 5; count of bases not matched to a gene: 6. Germline CDR1 and CDR2: SGHRS and YFSETQ. CDR3 sequence (DNA): TGCGCCAGCAGCTTAGGACAGGAGCGCGAGACCCAGTACTTC. Translation gives CASSLGQERETQYF. The full variable domain, completed using reference TRBV5-1 and TRBJ2-5, is KAGVTQTPRYLIKTRGQQVTLSCSPISGHRSVSWYQQTPGQGLQFLFEYFSETQRNKGNFPGRFSGRQFSNSRSEMNVSTLELGDSALYLCASSLGQERETQYFGPGTRLLVL.

The V call is TRBV7-2, the J call TRBJ2-7; 7 positions match TRBD2. V shed 6 bases and J 4 bases; nucleotides not matched to a gene: 9. The CDR3 is made up of 14 amino acids. The V gene's germline CDR1 is SGHTA and CDR2 FQGNSA. In DNA form, the CDR3 reads TGTGCCAGCAGTGTATTCGGGGGGATGTACGAGCAGTACTTC. Translation: CASSVFGGMYEQYF.

V usage is TRBV5-6 and J usage is TRBJ2-1, with 10 positions matching TRBD2. The CDR3 contains 16 residues. Losses at the gene ends were 0 bases for V and 6 bases for J; bases not matched to a gene: 6. Looked up from germline, CDR1 is SGHDT and CDR2 is YYEEEE. The CDR3 nucleotides read TGTGCCAGCAGCTTGGAGGCTAGCGGGAGCCTCAATGAGCAGTTCTTC. Translated: CASSLEASGSLNEQFF.

The chain carries TRBV3-1 and TRBJ2-6, with unresolved D. Germline lookup yields CDR1 LGHDT and CDR2 YNNKEL (reference sequence). The CDR3 consists of 14 residues. Trimming took 5 bases from V and 0 from J, leaving 5 bases between them. In DNA, the CDR3 is TGTGCCAGCAGCTCCTACTCTGGGGCCAACGTCCTGACTTTC. It codes for CASSSYSGANVLTF.

A few counts support this clonotype. V gene TRBV19 combines with J gene TRBJ2-7; TRBD1 is a possible D gene (6 bases). The germline CDR1 and CDR2 sequences are LNHDA and SQIVND (reference sequence). CDR3 length equals 14 residues. Between the trimmed V and J ends, which lost 6 bases and 0 bases, there was a span of 12 bases. Here the CDR3 reads CASSLQGPSYEQYF. As DNA, the CDR3 is TGTGCCAGTAGCCTACAGGGACCCTCCTACGAGCAGTACTTC.

The chain links TRBV24-1 to TRBJ2-3, with 10 bases fitting TRBD1. Trimming removed 4 bases from V and 4 bases from J; junction bases left unmatched: 7. Germline loops: CDR1 KGHDR, CDR2 SFDVKD. The CDR3 length is 16 residues. CDR3: CATSDPGTGVSDTQYF. The CDR3 DNA reads TGTGCCACCAGTGACCCCGGGACAGGGGTATCAGATACGCAGTATTTT.

This clonotype has at least ten counts. This chain uses TRBV11-1 with TRBJ2-7, with 8 nucleotides matching TRBD2. With 5 bases clipped from V and 5 bases from J, the junction kept 8 bases outside the gene matches. CDR3 length equals 14 residues. Looked up from germline, CDR1 is SGHAT and CDR2 is FQDESV (reference sequence). The CDR3: CASSGSGRANEQYF. The CDR3 DNA reads TGTGCCAGCAGCGGAAGCGGGAGAGCCAACGAGCAGTACTTC.

In its sample, this clonotype was seen many times. The rearrangement joins TRBV20-1 to TRBJ2-1; 11 positions match TRBD2. The trim removed 6 bases at V and 3 bases at J, leaving 7 bases unmatched. The CDR3 sequence is 15 residues long. CDR1 and CDR2 (germline): DFQATT, SNEGSKA (reference sequence). The CDR3 loop reads CSASSGRAFYNEQFF. The CDR3 region has the DNA TGCAGTGCAAGTAGCGGGAGGGCCTTCTACAATGAGCAGTTCTTC.

The chain has TRBV5-1 and TRBJ2-1; tentatively, D is TRBD2 (6 bases). V dropped 6 bases and J dropped 3 bases, with 13 bases sitting between them. Germline V gene data show CDR1 as SGHRS and CDR2 as YFSETQ. The CDR3 sequence is 14 residues long. The CDR3 sequence: CASNPGSGYNEQFF. The CDR3 DNA follows: TGCGCCAGCAACCCCGGGAGTGGCTACAATGAGCAGTTCTTC.

The table lists this clonotype with many counts. The rearrangement uses TRBV15 and TRBJ2-2; 10 bases match TRBD2. The CDR3 contains 21 residues. Germline loops: CDR1 LNHNV, CDR2 YYDKDF (reference sequence). Losses at the gene ends were 0 bases for V and 1 base for J; bases not matched to a gene: 14. CDR3: CATSRDRIGLAAPGNTGELFF. CDR3 DNA: TGTGCCACCAGCAGAGATCGGATCGGACTAGCGGCACCTGGGAACACCGGGGAGCTGTTTTTT.

The chain has TRBV30 and TRBJ2-3; 7 bases fit TRBD2. The CDR3 covers 13 residues. V lost 8 bases to trimming and J lost 2 bases; unmatched junction nucleotides: 7. Germline values: CDR1 GTSNPN, CDR2 SVGIG (reference sequence). CDR3: CAAAGDLTDTQYF. The CDR3 nucleotides read TGTGCCGCTGCGGGGGACCTCACAGATACGCAGTATTTT. Full variable domain (missing parts from reference TRBV30 and TRBJ2-3): SQTIHQWPATLVQPVGSPLSLECTVEGTSNPNLYWYRQAAGRGLQLLFYSVGIGQISSEVPQNLSASRPQDRQFILSSKKLLLSDSGFYLCAAAGDLTDTQYFGPGTRLTVL.

This clonotype has a count of ten or more. V and J are TRBV5-1 and TRBJ2-5, with D uncertain. CDR3 length equals 13 residues. Germline V gives CDR1 SGHRS, CDR2 YFSETQ. V lost 0 bases, J lost 6 bases, and 9 bases lay in between. The CDR3 region has the DNA TGCGCCAGCAGCTTGGAGGCACCCAAGACCCAGTACTTC. Translating gives CASSLEAPKTQYF. Full variable domain (missing parts from reference TRBV5-1 and TRBJ2-5): KAGVTQTPRYLIKTRGQQVTLSCSPISGHRSVSWYQQTPGQGLQFLFEYFSETQRNKGNFPGRFSGRQFSNSRSEMNVSTLELGDSALYLCASSLEAPKTQYFGPGTRLLVL.

At least ten counts were recorded for this clonotype. This chain uses TRBV6-5 with TRBJ2-7, with 7 bases aligning to TRBD2. The germline V gene encodes CDR1 MNHEY and CDR2 SVGAGI. V shed 0 bases and J 2 bases; nucleotides not matched to a gene: 4. The CDR3 totals 15 residues. In DNA form, the CDR3 reads TGTGCCAGCAGTTACTCGGGAGGGCCCGCCTACGAGCAGTACTTC. Translation gives CASSYSGGPAYEQYF.

The rearrangement uses TRBV20-1 and TRBJ2-2, with TRBD2 matching 9 bases. The V segment lost 5 bases and the J segment 3 bases; nucleotides outside the gene matches: 7. The length of the CDR3 is 15 residues. Per germline, CDR1 DFQATT and CDR2 SNEGSKA (reference sequence). DNA of the CDR3: TGCAGTGCTCTCGGGACTAGCAGCGACACCGGGGAGCTGTTTTTT. Amino acids: CSALGTSSDTGELFF.

This clonotype appeared a few times. The CDR3 region has the DNA TGTGCCAGCAGTGAATTTTCTAACTCCTACAATGAGCAGTTCTTC. Translated, it gives CASSEFSNSYNEQFF. The chain recombines TRBV6-1 with TRBJ2-1; D not certain. Germline V gene sequence: CDR1 MNHNS, CDR2 SASEGT. V lost 2 bases, J lost 0 bases, and 8 bases lay in between. The CDR3 runs to 15 residues.

This clonotype was counted between two and nine times. The chain couples TRBV30 to TRBJ1-3; 10 bases are a match to TRBD1. V lost 2 bases to trimming and J lost 0 bases; unmatched junction nucleotides: 4. From germline, CDR1 is GTSNPN and CDR2 SVGIG (reference sequence). This CDR3 is 16 amino acids long. CDR3 DNA sequence: TGTGCCTGGAGTCTGGACAGGGGGTACTCTGGAAACACCATATATTTT. This sequence encodes CAWSLDRGYSGNTIYF. The full variable domain, its missing parts supplied by reference TRBV30 and TRBJ1-3, is SQTIHQWPATLVQPVGSPLSLECTVEGTSNPNLYWYRQAAGRGLQLLFYSVGIGQISSEVPQNLSASRPQDRQFILSSKKLLLSDSGFYLCAWSLDRGYSGNTIYFGEGSWLTVV.

A single count supports this clonotype. The chain combines TRBV5-5 with TRBJ1-4; possible D gene TRBD1, 5 bases. CDR1 SGHKS and CDR2 YYEKEE come from the germline V gene (reference sequence). The germline V and J ends were trimmed by 4 bases and 0 bases, with 13 bases remaining between them. The CDR3 runs to 16 residues. In nucleotides, the CDR3 is TGTGCCAGCAGCCTGGGACGGAGTGCAACTAATGAAAAACTGTTTTTT. This codes for CASSLGRSATNEKLFF.

This clonotype was seen ten or more times. The rearrangement uses TRBV2 and TRBJ2-7, with 8 bases lining up with TRBD1. The CDR3 consists of 15 residues. After removal of 5 bases from V and 4 bases from J, the junction contained 10 bases not matched to a gene. The V gene's germline CDR1 is SNHLY and CDR2 FYNNEI. The CDR3 DNA is TGTGCCAGCAGTCAGCCGGGACAGGTCCAATACGAGCAGTACTTC. It encodes CASSQPGQVQYEQYF.